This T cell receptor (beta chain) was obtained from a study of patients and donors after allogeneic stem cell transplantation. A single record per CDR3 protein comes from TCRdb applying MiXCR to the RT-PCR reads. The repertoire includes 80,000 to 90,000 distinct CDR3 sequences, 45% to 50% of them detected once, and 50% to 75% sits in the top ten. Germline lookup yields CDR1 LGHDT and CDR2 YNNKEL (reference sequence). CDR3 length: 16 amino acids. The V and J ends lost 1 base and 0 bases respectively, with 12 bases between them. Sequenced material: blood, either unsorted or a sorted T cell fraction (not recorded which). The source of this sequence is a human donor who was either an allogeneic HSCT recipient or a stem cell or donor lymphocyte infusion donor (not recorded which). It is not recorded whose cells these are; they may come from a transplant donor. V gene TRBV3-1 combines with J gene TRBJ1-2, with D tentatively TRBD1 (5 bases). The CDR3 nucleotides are TGTGCCAGCAGCCAAGGGTCGCAGGGATCTAACTATGGCTACACCTTC. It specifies CASSQGSQGSNYGYTF.